This TCR beta chain was identified during a study of blood T cells in healthy people across ages. Together with a sample-barcoded 5' primer, a J-beta primer mix was included in a second PCR lasting about 6 to 11 cycles. The authors tagged each cDNA molecule using a template-switch adaptor with 12 random nucleotides. Sequencing yielded, for each sample, at least 2.5 million paired-end reads carrying CDR3. TCRdb fed the 5' RACE reads into MiXCR, producing one record per CDR3 protein. The sample lists fewer than 700,000 distinct CDR3 sequences; around 43% were seen once. The CDR3 length is 14 residues. Germline V lookup: CDR1 MNHNS, CDR2 SASEGT. Between the trimmed V and J ends, which lost 6 bases and 1 base, there was a span of 11 bases.

This sequence originates from an elderly man in good health. The sequenced material came from blood. V is TRBV6-1 and J is TRBJ2-3; no clear D gene. The CDR3 DNA sequence: TGTGCCAGCAGATACAGCCCCGGCACAGATACGCAGTATTTT. Translated: CASRYSPGTDTQYF.